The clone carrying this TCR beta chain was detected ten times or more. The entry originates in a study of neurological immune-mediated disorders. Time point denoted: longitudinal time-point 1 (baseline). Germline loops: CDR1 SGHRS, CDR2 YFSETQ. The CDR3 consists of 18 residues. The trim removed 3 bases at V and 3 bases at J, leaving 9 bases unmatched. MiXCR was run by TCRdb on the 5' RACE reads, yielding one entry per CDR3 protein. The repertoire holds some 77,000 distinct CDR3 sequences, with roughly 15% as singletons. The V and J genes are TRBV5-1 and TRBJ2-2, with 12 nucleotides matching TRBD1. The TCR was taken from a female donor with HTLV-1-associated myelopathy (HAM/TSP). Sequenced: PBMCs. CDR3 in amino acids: CASSWGDRGLRHTGELFF. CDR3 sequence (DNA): TGCGCCAGCAGCTGGGGGGACAGGGGGCTTCGGCACACCGGGGAGCTGTTTTTT. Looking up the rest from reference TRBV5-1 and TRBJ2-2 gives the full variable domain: KAGVTQTPRYLIKTRGQQVTLSCSPISGHRSVSWYQQTPGQGLQFLFEYFSETQRNKGNFPGRFSGRQFSNSRSEMNVSTLELGDSALYLCASSWGDRGLRHTGELFFGEGSRLTVL.